The next 16 T cell receptor beta chains were all read from a single sample in a study of OX40 agonist ivuxolimab in advanced cancers. Some clones are missing from TCRdb's copy, which holds only in-frame ones; the method was immunoSEQ multiplex PCR. The sample has tens of thousands of clones; about nine tenths are singletons. The sequencing used CD4+ or CD8+ T cells sorted from blood, collected in a trial of the OX40 agonist ivuxolimab. These TCRs come from an adult with an advanced solid tumor such as melanoma, head and neck, liver or kidney cancer.

This clone was recorded once. This chain joins TRBV10-2 and TRBJ2-2; 7 bases agree with TRBD1. Trimming cost V 6 bases and J 5 bases; bases outside gene matches: 9. Germline loops: CDR1 WSHSY, CDR2 SAAADI. The CDR3 has 15 amino acids. Here the CDR3 DNA reads TGCGCCAGCAGCCGCCGACAGGGTAGGACCGGGGAGCTGTTTTTT. Amino acid sequence: CASSRRQGRTGELFF.

This clone occurred once. CDR3 in amino acids: CASSLVMAPQETQYF. The CDR3 nucleotides are TGCGCCAGCAGCTTGGTTATGGCCCCCCAAGAGACCCAGTACTTC. This chain uses TRBV5-1 with TRBJ2-5; D ambiguous. Germline V gene data show CDR1 as SGHRS and CDR2 as YFSETQ. The CDR3 sequence is 15 residues long. V shed 0 bases and J shed 1 base, with 10 bases lying between them.

V gene TRBV7-2 combines with J gene TRBJ1-1; a possible D gene is TRBD1 (5 bases). Trimming left V 5 bases short and J 0 bases short, with 13 bases between. Per the germline V gene, CDR1 is SGHTA and CDR2 is FQGNSA. The CDR3 loop spans 15 amino acids. The CDR3 DNA follows: TGTGCCAGCAGCCTTAGACAGTCCTTGAACACTGAAGCTTTCTTT. Translation: CASSLRQSLNTEAFF. Using reference TRBV7-2 and TRBJ1-1 for the parts outside the CDR3, the full variable domain is GAGVSQSPSNKVTEKGKDVELRCDPISGHTALYWYRQSLGQGLEFLIYFQGNSAPDKSGLPSDRFSAERTGGSVSTLTIQRTQQEDSAVYLCASSLRQSLNTEAFFGQGTRLTVV.

The chain is built from TRBV29-1 and TRBJ2-1, with D unresolved. Germline V lookup: CDR1 SQVTM, CDR2 ANQGSEA. The CDR3 has 12 amino acids. V lost 5 bases, J lost 4 bases, and 9 bases lay in between. The CDR3 loop is CSVRTGYNEQFF. The CDR3 coding sequence is TGCAGCGTTCGGACGGGTTACAATGAGCAGTTCTTC.

This chain joins TRBV11-3 and TRBJ2-7, with D perhaps TRBD2 (6 bases). The germline V gene encodes CDR1 SGHNT and CDR2 YENEEA. This CDR3 has 14 amino acids. The germline V and J ends were trimmed by 1 base and 3 bases, with 10 bases remaining between them. The CDR3 coding sequence is TGTGCCAGCAGCTTAGGGACTACAGGCTACGAGCAGTACTTC. It specifies CASSLGTTGYEQYF.

The chain has TRBV25-1 and TRBJ1-6; TRBD1 is a possible D gene (5 bases). V gave up 1 base and J gave up 6 bases, with 13 bases separating them. Germline V gene sequence: CDR1 MGHDK, CDR2 SYGVNS. The CDR3 is made up of 16 amino acids. The DNA of the CDR3 is TGTGCCAGCAGTGAATCAATGGGGACCGCTAATTCACCCCTCCACTTT. It is translated as CASSESMGTANSPLHF.

This clone was found once. This sequence joins TRBV29-1 and TRBJ2-5; no reliable D call. Germline CDR1 is SQVTM and CDR2 is ANQGSEA. CDR3 size: 12 residues. Trimming removed 5 bases from V and 2 bases from J, with 9 bases in between. The CDR3 nucleotides read TGCAGCGTTTCGGAGATACAAGAGACCCAGTACTTC. It yields the protein CSVSEIQETQYF.

The chain combines TRBV30 with TRBJ1-5; 8 positions match TRBD1. V lost 0 bases and J lost 4; bases outside the gene matches: 2. The CDR3 loop spans 14 amino acids. Germline loops: CDR1 GTSNPN, CDR2 SVGIG (reference sequence). CDR3 DNA sequence: TGTGCCTGGAGTGTTAGGACAGGGAATCAGCCCCAGCATTTT. Residues: CAWSVRTGNQPQHF.

The rearrangement uses TRBV7-2 and TRBJ1-2, with unresolved D. Trimming left V 6 bases short and J 6 bases short, with 20 bases between. Germline V gives CDR1 SGHTA, CDR2 FQGNSA. This CDR3 comprises 15 residues. CDR3 sequence reads: CASRTRSAEMDGYTF. The CDR3 bases are TGTGCCAGCAGAACCCGTTCCGCGGAAATGGATGGCTACACCTTC.

The V gene is TRBV9, the J gene TRBJ1-1, with D perhaps TRBD1 (5 bases). Per the germline V gene, CDR1 is SGDLS and CDR2 is YYNGEE. The V gene lost 4 bases and the J gene lost 0 bases, with 10 bases spanning the gap. CDR3 length: 14 amino acids. In DNA, the CDR3 is TGTGCCAGCAGCTCTGCAGGGATGAACACTGAAGCTTTCTTT. As protein: CASSSAGMNTEAFF.

The rearrangement links TRBV18 to TRBJ1-5; weak D call: TRBD1 (5 bases). Trimming removed 3 bases at V and 9 bases at J, with 12 bases between. Per germline, CDR1 KGHSH and CDR2 LQKENI. CDR3 length: 13 amino acids. Written as DNA, the CDR3 is TGTGCCAGCTCACCGGAGGATGGGGGGCCCCAGCATTTT. This gives the protein CASSPEDGGPQHF.

The CDR3 protein is CASSLDREGDTQYF. The CDR3 nucleotides read TGCGCCAGCAGCTTGGATCGGGAGGGTGATACGCAGTATTTT. V gene TRBV5-1 combines with J gene TRBJ2-3; 8 positions match TRBD2. J lost 6 bases, V lost 0 bases, and 3 bases had no gene match. The germline CDR1 and CDR2 sequences are SGHRS and YFSETQ. The CDR3 runs 14 residues.

V gene TRBV29-1 combines with J gene TRBJ2-3; TRBD2 aligns across 8 bases. With 2 bases clipped from V and 2 bases from J, the junction kept 3 bases outside the gene matches. Germline V CDR1 and CDR2: SQVTM, ANQGSEA. The CDR3 extends over 14 amino acids. CDR3 sequence reads: CSVERGGPTDTQYF. CDR3 nucleotide sequence: TGCAGCGTTGAACGGGGGGGGCCCACAGATACGCAGTATTTT.

The gene calls are TRBV20-1 and TRBJ2-7; D possibly corresponds to TRBD2 (6 bases). Per germline, CDR1 DFQATT and CDR2 SNEGSKA (reference sequence). V was shortened by 6 bases and J by 3 bases, with 9 bases between the two germline ends. CDR3 size: 11 residues. CDR3 bases: TGCAGTGCCAGGGACTTCTACGAGCAGTACTTC. Translated, it gives CSARDFYEQYF.

The chain couples TRBV6-6 to TRBJ1-4; possibly TRBD1 for D (5 bases). The CDR3 contains 14 residues. V gave up 2 bases and J gave up 13 bases, with 17 bases separating them. Looked up from germline, CDR1 is MNHNY and CDR2 is SVGAGI (reference sequence). This CDR3 is CASSYTEVGGVLFF. CDR3 coding DNA: TGTGCCAGCAGTTACACGGAGGTCGGGGGTGTACTGTTTTTT.

This clone appeared once. V and J are TRBV4-2 and TRBJ2-3, with 11 bases aligning to TRBD2. The J segment lost 4 bases and the V segment lost 4 bases, leaving 7 bases of the junction unmatched. CDR1 and CDR2 from the germline V gene are LGHNA and YNFKEQ. This CDR3 has 16 residues. The CDR3 sequence is CASSPNGGLAADTQYF. CDR3 DNA: TGTGCCAGCAGCCCGAATGGGGGACTAGCGGCAGATACGCAGTATTTT.